One sample yielded the 8 T cell receptor beta chains listed below, sequenced in a study of T cell changes during pregnancy in multiple sclerosis (dated by TCRdb to between 2017 and 2020). Receptor amplification or capture employed the immunoSEQ multiplex PCR assay. The table was pulled from immuneACCESS by TCRdb, which kept in-frame rearrangements only. Such tables lose some clones; where checked, under half of the loss comes from unresolved V genes, and the rest has no known cause. Recorded for this sample are about 77,000 clones; 93% of them occurred a single time. Of the sample, 2% to 3% falls within the top ten clones. Sequenced here: peripheral blood, sampled after pregnancy. The origin of the receptors is a female donor in good health, enrolled as a control in a pregnancy study.

The chain carries TRBV7-2 and TRBJ1-6, with no clear D. The CDR3 loop spans 18 amino acids. V was cut by 0 bases and J by 0 bases, with 12 bases left in between. Germline V gene sequence: CDR1 SGHTA, CDR2 FQGNSA. The CDR3 DNA reads as TGTGCCAGCAGCTTAGCGATGAGGAAGGCCTCCTATAATTCACCCCTCCACTTT. Its translation: CASSLAMRKASYNSPLHF.

The rearrangement joins TRBV4-1 to TRBJ2-2; D might be TRBD1 (5 bases). The V gene lost 3 bases and the J gene lost 3 bases, with 11 bases spanning the gap. CDR3 length: 15 amino acids. The germline V gene has CDR1 MGHRA and CDR2 YSYEKL. The CDR3 bases are TGCGCCAGCAGCCACCGTCAGGGCGACACCGGGGAGCTGTTTTTT. Protein sequence: CASSHRQGDTGELFF.

This clone is classed as medium-sized. The gene calls are TRBV5-6 and TRBJ2-1, with 14 bases aligning to TRBD2. In germline, CDR1 is SGHDT, CDR2 YYEEEE. CDR3 length: 17 residues. V shed 3 bases, J shed 0 bases, and the junction held 2 bases outside the gene matches. CDR3 sequence: CASSSGTSGSSYNEQFF. The CDR3 coding sequence is TGTGCCAGCAGCTCCGGGACTAGCGGGAGCTCCTACAATGAGCAGTTCTTC.

This rearrangement joins TRBV6-1 to TRBJ2-5, with 7 bases lining up with TRBD1. V lost 9 bases and J lost 4; bases outside the gene matches: 11. CDR1 MNHNS and CDR2 SASEGT come from the germline V gene. There are 14 residues in the CDR3. In DNA form, the CDR3 reads TGTGCCAGTGGGACAGTGGGGCTGGGAGAGACCCAGTACTTC. It translates to CASGTVGLGETQYF.

This rearrangement joins TRBV7-9 to TRBJ2-5; the D gene is possibly TRBD2 (6 bases). This CDR3 has 16 residues. Deletions cut 8 bases from V and 0 bases from J, with 19 bases between. CDR1 and CDR2 (germline): SEHNR, FQNEAQ (reference sequence). The CDR3 DNA reads TGTGCCAGCGACCAGTGGGCTGGGGGGTACCAAGAGACCCAGTACTTC. Translation: CASDQWAGGYQETQYF.

This chain joins TRBV30 and TRBJ2-5; D might be TRBD1 (6 bases). Germline CDR1 reads GTSNPN; CDR2 reads SVGIG (reference sequence). The V end was cut by 2 bases, the J end by 0 bases, with 7 bases between. The CDR3 has 13 residues. CDR3 loop: CAWSRGYQETQYF. The CDR3 DNA is TGTGCCTGGAGTAGGGGGTACCAAGAGACCCAGTACTTC.

The rearrangement links TRBV2 to TRBJ1-2; D uncertain. Germline assignment: CDR1 SNHLY and CDR2 FYNNEI. The V end lost 8 bases, the J end lost 6 bases, and 13 bases lay between the germline ends. This CDR3 has 12 residues. The CDR3 DNA reads TGTGCCAGCGTCCTGATAACTGATGGCTACACCTTC. The encoded protein is CASVLITDGYTF.

The chain's CDR3 is CASRTRLAGGGEQYF. The CDR3 DNA is TGTGCCAGCAGGACCCGACTAGCGGGAGGGGGTGAGCAGTACTTC. The chain carries TRBV27 and TRBJ2-7; 14 bases are a match to TRBD2. The CDR3 consists of 15 residues. In germline, CDR1 is MNHEY, CDR2 SMNVEV (reference sequence). The V gene end was trimmed by 6 bases and the J gene end by 7 bases; junction bases not matched to a gene: 8.